The 12 T cell receptor beta chains in this list originate from one sample, sequenced in a study of regulatory T cells in long-lasting Graves disease listed by TCRdb under 2021. The method behind the library was multiplex PCR. Sequencing was performed on an Illumina HiSeq 4000. iRepertoire HTBI primers and Arm-PCR amplification of CDR3 regions were used to construct TCR beta libraries. Using fastp at Q25 and MiXCR, TCRdb reprocessed the public reads and kept productive beta chains. Duplicate CDR3 protein sequences are folded into a single record with the most common DNA and genes. Across this sample there are about 440,000 distinct CDR3 sequences, with just under 15% seen only once. The ten biggest clones cover roughly a sixth of the sample. The time point tag for this specimen amounts to: newly diagnosed GD, antithyroid drugs for less than 3 months. For both TCR sequencing and RNA sequencing, RNA was extracted from PBMCs in TRIzol.

This same sample was also part of a study on T cells in Graves' hyperthyroidism and ophthalmopathy.

The sequenced sample was peripheral blood mononuclear cells (PBMCs), obtained at new diagnosis, from a patient treated with antithyroid drugs. The receptors originated from a woman aged 25 to 45 with Graves disease. Donor details come from another sample of the same person, matched by shared clones.

This clonotype was detected ten times or more. This chain connects TRBV28 to TRBJ2-5; D is uncertain. The CDR3 has 11 amino acids. Trimming took off 6 bases at V and 2 bases at J, with 4 bases between the two ends. CDR1 and CDR2 from the germline V gene are MDHEN and SYDVKM. DNA for the CDR3: TGTGCCAGCAGGGGTCAAGAGACCCAGTACTTC. Protein: CASRGQETQYF.

There are many counts of this clonotype. This chain links TRBV7-8 with TRBJ2-4; weak D call: TRBD2 (5 bases). Looked up from germline, CDR1 is SGHVS and CDR2 is FQNEAQ. Trimming shortened V by 8 bases and J by 0 bases, and 8 bases separated the two germline ends. The CDR3 runs to 13 residues. CDR3 DNA: TGTGCCAGCCTCGGACTAGCCAAAAACATTCAGTACTTC. The encoded protein is CASLGLAKNIQYF.

The chain links TRBV5-6 to TRBJ2-1; D possibly corresponds to TRBD1 (6 bases). Trimming took 4 bases from V and 8 from J, leaving 10 bases between them. Germline V lookup: CDR1 SGHDT, CDR2 YYEEEE. There are 12 residues in the CDR3. Here the CDR3 DNA reads TGTGCCAGCAGCACTACAGGGCATGAGCAGTTCTTC. Its translation is CASSTTGHEQFF.

This rearrangement joins TRBV20-1 to TRBJ1-4; 7 bases agree with TRBD1. This CDR3 is 13 amino acids long. Per germline, CDR1 DFQATT and CDR2 SNEGSKA (reference sequence). J lost 16 bases, V lost 3 bases, and 14 bases had no gene match. CDR3 sequence (DNA): TGCAGTGCTAGTAAAGGGGGCGTCGGTCCGGAGTTTTTT. Its translation: CSASKGGVGPEFF.

This clonotype was found many times. The CDR3 sequence: CASSPGEKGGQFF. In nucleotides, the CDR3 is TGTGCCAGCAGCCCGGGCGAGAAGGGGGGGCAGTTCTTC. The chain links TRBV12-3 or TRBV12-4 to TRBJ2-1; the D gene could be TRBD1 or TRBD2 (6 bases each). V dropped 6 bases and J dropped 12 bases, with 18 bases sitting between them. CDR3 length: 13 residues.

This clonotype was counted only a few times. The rearrangement uses TRBV7-3 and TRBJ2-2; tentatively, D is TRBD1 (6 bases). The CDR3 is 18 residues long. Looked up from germline, CDR1 is SGHTA and CDR2 is FQGTGA. Trimming shortened V by 1 base and J by 0 bases, and 15 bases separated the two germline ends. CDR3: CASSLKGIGQTNTGELFF. In DNA, the CDR3 is TGTGCCAGCAGCTTAAAAGGGATTGGACAGACGAACACCGGGGAGCTGTTTTTT.

This clonotype was counted ten times or more. J is TRBJ1-5 and V is TRBV7-9, with D perhaps matching TRBD1 (5 bases). Trimming left V 3 bases short and J 0 bases short, with 9 bases between. Germline lookup yields CDR1 SEHNR and CDR2 FQNEAQ (reference sequence). The CDR3 length is 15 residues. The CDR3 protein is CASSLDGGSNQPQHF. The CDR3 nucleotides are TGTGCCAGCAGCTTGGATGGGGGTAGCAATCAGCCCCAGCATTTT.

The chain joins TRBV6-1 to TRBJ2-7, with a possible D match to TRBD1 (5 bases). V lost 8 bases, J lost 3 bases, and 14 bases lay in between. CDR1 and CDR2 (germline): MNHNS, SASEGT. This CDR3 is 13 amino acids long. The CDR3 region is CASGRTGVYEQYF. The CDR3, as DNA: TGTGCCAGCGGGCGTACAGGAGTCTACGAGCAGTACTTC.

The rearrangement joins TRBV20-1 to TRBJ2-7, with TRBD2 matching over 12 bases. CDR1 DFQATT and CDR2 SNEGSKA come from the germline V gene (reference sequence). V dropped 7 bases and J dropped 9; count of bases not matched to a gene: 4. This CDR3 is 11 amino acids long. The CDR3 loop is CSGLAGVRQYF. For the CDR3, the DNA is TGCAGTGGACTAGCGGGAGTCAGGCAGTACTTC.

This chain joins TRBV6-1 and TRBJ2-1; D may be TRBD1 (5 bases). The germline V and J ends were trimmed by 3 bases and 9 bases, with 12 bases remaining between them. The CDR3 totals 13 residues. Germline CDR1 reads MNHNS; CDR2 reads SASEGT. CDR3 in DNA: TGTGCCAGCAGTGATGGTGTAAGGGGTGAGCAGTTCTTC. Translated: CASSDGVRGEQFF.

In this sample, this clonotype turned up many times. The chain combines TRBV10-3 with TRBJ2-7; 8 positions match TRBD2. V trimming: 2 bases; J trimming: 1 base; junction bases outside the gene matches: 10. CDR1 ENHRY and CDR2 SYGVKD come from the germline V gene. The CDR3 length is 17 residues. CDR3 residues: CAISERRTGGISYEQYF. CDR3 coding DNA: TGTGCCATCAGTGAGCGGCGAACGGGGGGGATATCCTACGAGCAGTACTTC.

This clonotype was found a few times. This chain connects TRBV30 to TRBJ2-1; 7 nucleotides line up with TRBD2. The CDR3 sequence is 14 residues long. V lost 2 bases, J lost 8 bases, and 9 bases stayed unmatched. CDR1 and CDR2 from the germline V gene are GTSNPN and SVGIG (reference sequence). Written as DNA, the CDR3 is TGTGCCTGGAGTCGGACTAGTAGTGGCTATGAGCAGTTCTTC. Protein sequence: CAWSRTSSGYEQFF.